Following are 14 T cell receptor beta chains from one sample sequenced in a study of CD8 T cells in Susac syndrome. Reverse transcription used about 0.45 to 1 ug RNA and random hexamers. TCRdb passed the immunoSEQ multiplex PCR reads through MiXCR, listing each CDR3 protein once. The sample carries tens of thousands of distinct CDR3 sequences, 94% recorded once. The sequencing input was CD8+ T cells from PBMCs. The receptors stem from a human donor in good health.

The V gene is TRBV7-2, the J gene TRBJ2-7; unclear D gene. Germline V gene lookup returns CDR1 SGHTA and CDR2 FQGNSA. The V end was cut by 3 bases, the J end by 6 bases, with 9 bases between. This CDR3 region has 12 residues. The CDR3 bases are TGTGCCAGCAGCTTCGGACCCGTCGAGCAGTACTTC. It is translated as CASSFGPVEQYF.

The rearrangement uses TRBV12-5 and TRBJ1-1; 12 nucleotides align to TRBD1. CDR3 length: 14 amino acids. Germline assignment: CDR1 LGHNT and CDR2 FRNRAP. Here the CDR3 DNA reads TGTGCCTCTTTTTCGGGACAGGGGGCATTAGGAGCTTTCTTT. This codes for CASFSGQGALGAFF.

The chain combines TRBV28 with TRBJ2-4, with D perhaps TRBD1 or TRBD2 (5 bases each). The CDR3 sequence is 15 residues long. The V end was cut by 6 bases, the J end by 5 bases, with 17 bases between. CDR1 and CDR2 (germline): MDHEN, SYDVKM. CDR3 bases: TGTGCCAGCAGCCTAAGGCTGGGGACCCAAAACATTCAGTACTTC. Amino acids: CASSLRLGTQNIQYF.

This chain uses TRBV2 with TRBJ2-2; no firm D call. CDR1 SNHLY and CDR2 FYNNEI come from the germline V gene. Trimming pared 1 base from V and 2 bases from J, leaving 14 bases between. The CDR3 runs 17 residues. CDR3 coding DNA: TGTGCCAGCAGTGAAGGGCCGAGAGATGCTAACACCGGGGAGCTGTTTTTT. Residues: CASSEGPRDANTGELFF.

The genes are TRBV5-5 and TRBJ2-5; the match to TRBD1 covers 9 bases. With V trimmed by 4 bases and J by 4 bases, 11 bases remained unmatched. Germline CDR1 is SGHKS and CDR2 is YYEKEE (reference sequence). The CDR3 consists of 16 residues. CDR3 amino acids: CASSHSGTGKAETQYF. In DNA form, the CDR3 reads TGTGCCAGCAGCCACTCCGGGACAGGGAAGGCAGAGACCCAGTACTTC. Using reference TRBV5-5 and TRBJ2-5 for the parts outside the CDR3, the full variable domain is DAGVTQSPTHLIKTRGQQVTLRCSPISGHKSVSWYQQVLGQGPQFIFQYYEKEERGRGNFPDRFSARQFPNYSSELNVNALLLGDSALYLCASSHSGTGKAETQYFGPGTRLLVL.

The rearrangement joins TRBV20-1 to TRBJ2-1; 11 positions agree with TRBD2. Unmatched junction bases numbered 5, after V lost 0 bases and J lost 4 bases. This CDR3 is 16 amino acids long. In germline, CDR1 is DFQATT, CDR2 SNEGSKA (reference sequence). CDR3 sequence reads: CSARDLAGGDYNEQFF. For the CDR3, the DNA is TGCAGTGCTAGAGACTTAGCGGGGGGGGATTACAATGAGCAGTTCTTC.

This clonotype was seen only once. The chain links TRBV10-2 to TRBJ1-1; D possibly corresponds to TRBD1 (5 bases). In germline, CDR1 is WSHSY, CDR2 SAAADI. This CDR3 has 13 residues. V shed 8 bases and J shed 4 bases, with 14 bases lying between them. The CDR3 sequence: CASGWQGGTEAFF. The CDR3 nucleotides are TGCGCCAGCGGGTGGCAGGGAGGCACTGAAGCTTTCTTT.

The chain uses TRBV7-9 and TRBJ2-1, with 8 positions matching TRBD1. Germline V gene sequence: CDR1 SEHNR, CDR2 FQNEAQ (reference sequence). The CDR3 sequence is 16 residues long. J lost 7 bases, V lost 1 base, and 9 bases had no gene match. In DNA, the CDR3 is TGTGCCAGCAGCTTAGAAGGACAGGGAAAGTGGAATGAGCAGTTCTTC. Its protein product is CASSLEGQGKWNEQFF.

J is TRBJ2-5 and V is TRBV6-5, with 13 bases matching TRBD2. Germline V CDR1 and CDR2: MNHEY, SVGAGI. V shed 0 bases and J 2 bases; nucleotides not matched to a gene: 15. The CDR3 is made up of 21 amino acids. The CDR3 DNA reads as TGTGCCAGCAGTTACTCCTCTACTAGCGGGGGGGCCATGGCCCCTCAAGAGACCCAGTACTTC. Its translation is CASSYSSTSGGAMAPQETQYF.

The gene calls are TRBV4-3 and TRBJ1-6, with 7 bases lining up with TRBD1. Per the germline V gene, CDR1 is LGHNA and CDR2 is YSLEER. There are 16 residues in the CDR3. Germline trimming cut 3 bases from V and 7 bases from J; bases unmatched to any gene: 9. CDR3: CASSQDHRGWNSPLHF. The CDR3 DNA sequence: TGCGCCAGCAGCCAGGACCACAGGGGCTGGAATTCACCCCTCCACTTT.

The rearrangement uses TRBV5-1 and TRBJ1-1, with 10 bases identical to TRBD1. Germline V gives CDR1 SGHRS, CDR2 YFSETQ. J lost 3 bases, V lost 2 bases, and 4 bases had no gene match. The CDR3 sequence is 15 residues long. Here the CDR3 reads CASSFRDRGDTEAFF. The CDR3 DNA sequence: TGCGCCAGCAGCTTCCGGGACAGGGGCGACACTGAAGCTTTCTTT.

The chain has TRBV14 and TRBJ2-5; D is possibly TRBD2 (6 bases). Germline V gives CDR1 SGHDN, CDR2 FVKESK. The CDR3 runs 15 residues. V was pared by 4 bases and J by 1 base, with 13 bases between. CDR3 nucleotide sequence: TGTGCCAGCAGCCCTTACCGGGGGTTCCAAGAGACCCAGTACTTC. It specifies CASSPYRGFQETQYF.

The chain combines TRBV11-2 with TRBJ2-1; tentative D call: TRBD2 (7 bases). From germline, CDR1 is SGHAT and CDR2 FQNNGV. Trimming took 2 bases from V and 2 from J, leaving 13 bases between them. The CDR3 runs to 16 residues. This CDR3 is CASSLISGGPYNEQFF. The CDR3 DNA is TGTGCCAGCAGCTTAATTTCCGGGGGGCCCTACAATGAGCAGTTCTTC.

The J gene is TRBJ2-2, the V gene TRBV6-2 or TRBV6-3; D might be TRBD2 (6 bases). The CDR3 extends over 15 amino acids. V was shortened by 0 bases and J by 5 bases, with 10 bases between the two germline ends. CDR1 and CDR2 from the germline V gene are MNHEY and SVGEGT. The CDR3: CASSYSGLATGELFF. DNA for the CDR3: TGTGCCAGCAGTTACTCGGGTCTAGCGACCGGGGAGCTGTTTTTT.